The 15 T cell receptor beta chains given below trace back to one sample, sequenced in a study of T cell repertoires in cytomegalovirus infection (dated by TCRdb to the late 2010s). No cognate antigen is known for these TCRs. Sequencing used an Illumina HiSeq 1500. In TCRdb, the public reads were trimmed at Q25 with fastp and aligned with MiXCR, with productive beta chains retained. Rows merge per CDR3 protein into single entries with the most common DNA and genes. In all, the sample holds under 150,000 distinct CDR3 sequences, and roughly a quarter of those were seen once. 34% of the sample belongs to the ten largest clones. Sequencing input: PBMCs, sequenced either directly or after in vitro stimulation (not recorded which). These receptors all come from a human donor in good health (CMV status not recorded). Some clones in this sample may be carry-over from other donors' samples.

The rearrangement links TRBV20-1 to TRBJ1-1; weak D call: TRBD1 (5 bases). V lost 5 bases and J lost 4, with 14 bases in between. CDR1 DFQATT and CDR2 SNEGSKA come from the germline V gene (reference sequence). The length of the CDR3 is 13 residues. CDR3 residues: CSAYGARITEAFF. The DNA of the CDR3 is TGCAGTGCTTACGGGGCGAGGATCACTGAAGCTTTCTTT.

This clonotype occurred once. The chain joins TRBV12-3 or TRBV12-4 to TRBJ2-5; TRBD2 matches at 8 bases. Unmatched junction bases numbered 18, after V lost 10 bases and J lost 2 bases. The CDR3 extends over 17 amino acids. CDR3 protein: CANSPTTTSAPQETQYF. The CDR3 nucleotides are TGTGCCAACAGCCCAACGACGACTAGCGCACCGCAAGAGACCCAGTACTTC.

The chain couples TRBV3-1 to TRBJ1-2, with D possibly being TRBD1 (5 bases). Trimming removed 3 bases from V and 4 bases from J, with 12 bases in between. Germline CDR1 LGHDT, CDR2 YNNKEL (reference sequence). This CDR3 contains 14 residues. DNA of the CDR3: TGTGCCAGCAGCCACGGGGACGGGACCTATGGCTACACCTTC. Its protein is CASSHGDGTYGYTF. The full variable domain, completed using reference TRBV3-1 and TRBJ1-2, is DTAVSQTPKYLVTQMGNDKSIKCEQNLGHDTMYWYKQDSKKFLKIMFSYNNKELIINETVPNRFSPKSPDKAHLNLHINSLELGDSAVYFCASSHGDGTYGYTFGSGTRLTVV.

This rearrangement joins TRBV19 to TRBJ1-1; 7 bases line up with TRBD1. Losses at the gene ends were 0 bases for V and 1 base for J; bases not matched to a gene: 8. CDR1 and CDR2 from the germline V gene are LNHDA and SQIVND (reference sequence). CDR3 length equals 17 residues. This CDR3 is CASSIDAPTGANTEAFF. The CDR3 region has the DNA TGTGCCAGTAGTATAGATGCCCCTACAGGGGCGAACACTGAAGCTTTCTTT.

The chain recombines TRBV7-9 with TRBJ2-1; 7 positions match TRBD2. Germline loops: CDR1 SEHNR, CDR2 FQNEAQ (reference sequence). V lost 1 base, J lost 7 bases, and 10 bases stayed unmatched. The CDR3 totals 16 residues. In DNA form, the CDR3 reads TGTGCCAGCAGCTTAGTAGGCGGGAGAGGTAGAAATGAGCAGTTCTTC. Protein: CASSLVGGRGRNEQFF.

The chain combines TRBV9 with TRBJ2-1, with 10 positions matching TRBD1. CDR3 length: 14 amino acids. V trimming: 3 bases; J trimming: 7 bases; junction bases outside the gene matches: 4. The V gene's germline CDR1 is SGDLS and CDR2 YYNGEE. CDR3 sequence reads: CASSARDRGNEQFF. The CDR3 coding sequence is TGTGCCAGCAGCGCCAGGGACAGGGGAAATGAGCAGTTCTTC.

This clonotype was observed a few times. The chain is built from TRBV4-3 and TRBJ1-2; D call uncertain. The CDR3 loop spans 14 amino acids. CDR1 LGHNA and CDR2 YSLEER come from the germline V gene. V was shortened by 0 bases and J by 5 bases, with 10 bases between the two germline ends. CDR3 coding DNA: TGCGCCAGCAGCCAAGATTGGCATGCTTATGGCTACACCTTC. This translates into CASSQDWHAYGYTF.

This clonotype was detected ten times or more. CDR3 nucleotide sequence: TGTGCCAGCAACCCGGGACGTTTGAACACTGAAGCTTTCTTT. Translation: CASNPGRLNTEAFF. The J gene is TRBJ1-1, the V gene TRBV12-3 or TRBV12-4, with a tentative D call TRBD1 (5 bases). The CDR3 totals 14 residues. V dropped 7 bases and J dropped 0 bases, with 12 bases sitting between them.

This clonotype was detected ten times or more. The J gene is TRBJ2-5, the V gene TRBV7-9; no reliable D call. CDR3 length: 16 amino acids. Trimming left V 1 base short and J 0 bases short, with 12 bases between. CDR1 is SEHNR and CDR2 is FQNEAQ in the germline V gene (reference sequence). CDR3: CASSLGAGNYQETQYF. The CDR3 DNA reads TGTGCCAGCAGCTTAGGAGCAGGAAACTACCAAGAGACCCAGTACTTC.

This chain uses TRBV19 with TRBJ1-6; 8 bases are a match to TRBD1. This CDR3 has 15 residues. The V gene's germline CDR1 is LNHDA and CDR2 SQIVND (reference sequence). With V trimmed by 3 bases and J by 10 bases, 8 bases remained unmatched. CDR3 DNA sequence: TGTGCCAGTAGTATCAGGACAGGGCGGTGGTCACCCCTCCACTTT. Translated: CASSIRTGRWSPLHF.

The rearrangement uses TRBV6-6 and TRBJ2-5; TRBD1 matches 11 bases. The CDR3 runs to 14 residues. Germline V gene lookup returns CDR1 MNHNY and CDR2 SVGAGI (reference sequence). The V segment lost 5 bases and the J segment 5 bases; nucleotides outside the gene matches: 4. In DNA, the CDR3 is TGTGCCAGCAGTGGACAGGGGGCGGCGGAGACCCAGTACTTC. Translating gives CASSGQGAAETQYF.

In this sample, this clonotype turned up many times. This chain joins TRBV10-3 and TRBJ2-1; 7 bases are a match to TRBD2. After removal of 7 bases from V and 0 bases from J, the junction contained 6 bases not matched to a gene. Germline V gene lookup returns CDR1 ENHRY and CDR2 SYGVKD. The CDR3 consists of 15 residues. The CDR3 loop reads CAITSTSDSYNEQFF. The CDR3 coding sequence is TGTGCCATCACCTCTACTAGCGACTCCTACAATGAGCAGTTCTTC.

The chain recombines TRBV5-4 with TRBJ2-1; a possible D gene is TRBD2 (6 bases). Germline loops: CDR1 SGHNT, CDR2 YYREEE (reference sequence). V gave up 5 bases and J gave up 2 bases, with 14 bases separating them. The CDR3 consists of 15 residues. CDR3 coding DNA: TGTGCCAGCAGTCCCGGGATAGCGGCCTACAATGAGCAGTTCTTC. It translates to CASSPGIAAYNEQFF.

This clonotype was seen a handful of times. The CDR3, as DNA: TGTGCCTGTTACAGGGCCGGGGAGCTGTTTTTT. Amino acid sequence: CACYRAGELFF. This rearrangement joins TRBV19 to TRBJ2-2, with D possibly TRBD1 on 6 matching bases. With 11 bases removed from V and 6 bases from J, the gap between germline ends came to 10 bases. Looked up from germline, CDR1 is LNHDA and CDR2 is SQIVND (reference sequence). The CDR3 covers 11 residues.

Many counts were recorded for this clonotype. This chain connects TRBV7-2 to TRBJ2-1, with 7 nucleotides matching TRBD2. Germline V gene sequence: CDR1 SGHTA, CDR2 FQGNSA. V trimming: 5 bases; J trimming: 1 base; junction bases outside the gene matches: 11. This CDR3 has 17 amino acids. CDR3 in DNA: TGTGCCAGCAGCCCCCGAACGCTGGGACTATCCTACAATGAGCAGTTCTTC. It is translated as CASSPRTLGLSYNEQFF.